These 21 T cell receptor beta chains originate from one sample sequenced in a study of cytomegalovirus exposure and HLA in healthy donors. Primers included in the PCR were 60 Vbeta and 13 Jbeta primers. Sequenced by immunoSEQ multiplex PCR; TCRdb stores in-frame clones only, minus some. Altogether over 150,000 clones are present, 70% to 85% being singletons, with the ten largest covering roughly 0.098%. Sequenced sample: PBMCs. The receptors shown here come from a boy aged 2 to 10 in good health and CMV-seronegative.

This chain connects TRBV29-1 to TRBJ1-1; 7 bases are shared with TRBD1. CDR3 length equals 13 residues. Germline CDR1 SQVTM, CDR2 ANQGSEA. Trimming removed 5 bases from V and 5 bases from J; junction bases left unmatched: 8. CDR3 sequence: CSVTQTGLTEAFF. DNA for the CDR3: TGCAGCGTTACCCAGACAGGGCTAACTGAAGCTTTCTTT.

The chain links TRBV4-2 to TRBJ2-3; 11 nucleotides align to TRBD1. The CDR3 spans 18 residues. Germline assignment: CDR1 LGHNA and CDR2 YNFKEQ. J gave up 2 bases and V 1 base, and 8 bases lay outside the gene matches. DNA of the CDR3: TGTGCCAGCAGCCAAGGCGGCTGGGGACAGGGGGACACAGATACGCAGTATTTT. Protein product: CASSQGGWGQGDTDTQYF.

This sequence joins TRBV18 and TRBJ1-1, with D tentatively TRBD1 (5 bases). Germline lookup yields CDR1 KGHSH and CDR2 LQKENI. The V end was cut by 3 bases, the J end by 4 bases, with 12 bases between. The CDR3 spans 14 residues. CDR3 bases: TGTGCCAGCTCACCCTTCCGGGGGACCACTGAAGCTTTCTTT. Translating it yields CASSPFRGTTEAFF.

The J gene is TRBJ2-1, the V gene TRBV19, with 9 bases identical to TRBD1. Losses at the gene ends were 4 bases for V and 7 bases for J; bases not matched to a gene: 11. The CDR3 consists of 16 residues. The germline CDR1 and CDR2 sequences are LNHDA and SQIVND (reference sequence). The CDR3 coding sequence is TGTGCCAGTAGTACATATCTGGGACAGGGAGGTAATGAGCAGTTCTTC. This translates into CASSTYLGQGGNEQFF.

The chain has TRBV6-6 and TRBJ2-1; 10 positions match TRBD2. The trim removed 5 bases at V and 6 bases at J, leaving 10 bases unmatched. Germline assignment: CDR1 MNHNY and CDR2 SVGAGI (reference sequence). There are 16 residues in the CDR3. The chain's CDR3 is CASSPPKRGGVNEQFF. CDR3 nucleotide sequence: TGTGCCAGCAGTCCACCGAAGCGGGGGGGCGTCAATGAGCAGTTCTTC.

The CDR3 DNA sequence: TGTGCCAGCAGTGTGGGTCTGTCGGGTTCACCCCTCCACTTT. It codes for CASSVGLSGSPLHF. This sequence joins TRBV2 and TRBJ1-6; no clear D. Trimming left V 4 bases short and J 9 bases short, with 13 bases between. The CDR3 contains 14 residues. Germline V gene data show CDR1 as SNHLY and CDR2 as FYNNEI.

The chain recombines TRBV5-1 with TRBJ2-7, with D tentatively TRBD2 (6 bases). Germline loops: CDR1 SGHRS, CDR2 YFSETQ. V was pared by 0 bases and J by 2 bases, with 12 bases between. CDR3 length: 15 residues. CDR3 sequence reads: CASSLGTSRAYEQYF. As DNA, the CDR3 is TGCGCCAGCAGCTTGGGAACTAGCAGAGCCTACGAGCAGTACTTC.

This chain connects TRBV5-6 to TRBJ2-7, with a possible D match to TRBD1 (6 bases). The germline CDR1 and CDR2 sequences are SGHDT and YYEEEE. CDR3 length equals 13 residues. Trimming cost V 0 bases and J 5 bases, with 9 bases left between them. This chain's CDR3 is CASSLARGDEQYF. In nucleotides, the CDR3 is TGTGCCAGCAGCTTGGCCAGGGGCGACGAGCAGTACTTC.

The chain couples TRBV4-2 to TRBJ2-3, with TRBD1 matching over 7 bases. The junction had 8 bases not matched to a gene; V was cut back by 5 bases and J by 0 bases. CDR1 is LGHNA and CDR2 is YNFKEQ in the germline V gene. The CDR3 is made up of 16 amino acids. This chain's CDR3 is CASSSQQGKSTDTQYF. In DNA form, the CDR3 reads TGTGCCAGCAGCTCGCAACAGGGGAAGAGCACAGATACGCAGTATTTT.

The genes are TRBV9 and TRBJ2-7; 8 positions match TRBD2. This CDR3 comprises 14 residues. After removal of 3 bases from V and 4 bases from J, the junction contained 6 bases not matched to a gene. Germline assignment: CDR1 SGDLS and CDR2 YYNGEE. CDR3 nucleotides: TGTGCCAGCAGCGCGGGAGGGACTGGTTACGAGCAGTACTTC. Its translation: CASSAGGTGYEQYF.

The chain joins TRBV11-2 to TRBJ2-5, with TRBD1 matching 11 bases. V dropped 1 base and J dropped 5; count of bases not matched to a gene: 9. Germline V gives CDR1 SGHAT, CDR2 FQNNGV. CDR3 length: 17 residues. The CDR3 protein is CASSLGKRTGGRETQYF. CDR3 bases: TGTGCCAGCAGCTTAGGGAAACGGACAGGGGGCCGGGAGACCCAGTACTTC.

The gene calls are TRBV9 and TRBJ2-5, with 7 bases that match TRBD1. This CDR3 comprises 14 residues. V dropped 4 bases and J dropped 6; count of bases not matched to a gene: 9. The germline V gene encodes CDR1 SGDLS and CDR2 YYNGEE. The CDR3 nucleotides are TGTGCCAGCAGCAAAACAGGGGAGCAGAAGACCCAGTACTTC. This encodes CASSKTGEQKTQYF.

As regards this clone: In the same sample, other DNA sequences code for this CDR3. The V and J genes are TRBV7-2 and TRBJ2-2, with 7 nucleotides matching TRBD2. The trim removed 5 bases at V and 1 base at J, leaving 4 bases unmatched. CDR3 size: 15 residues. Germline V CDR1 and CDR2: SGHTA, FQGNSA. The CDR3 DNA reads TGTGCCAGCAGCCGGTCGGGGGGGAACACCGGGGAGCTGTTTTTT. It translates to CASSRSGGNTGELFF.

In this sample, this clone turned up a few times. The J gene is TRBJ2-7, the V gene TRBV15; 9 bases are shared with TRBD1. Trimming cost V 5 bases and J 5 bases; bases outside gene matches: 4. Looked up from germline, CDR1 is LNHNV and CDR2 is YYDKDF (reference sequence). The CDR3 spans 13 residues. The CDR3 sequence is CATSLRDRDEQYF. Written as DNA, the CDR3 is TGTGCCACCAGCCTCCGGGACAGGGACGAGCAGTACTTC. Full variable domain (outside the CDR3, taken from reference TRBV15 and TRBJ2-7): DAMVIQNPRYQVTQFGKPVTLSCSQTLNHNVMYWYQQKSSQAPKLLFHYYDKDFNNEADTPDNFQSRRPNTSFCFLDIRSPGLGDTAMYLCATSLRDRDEQYFGPGTRLTVT.

The CDR3 DNA follows: TGCGCCAGCAGCATGATTCGACTAAAGAACACCGGGGAGCTGTTTTTT. It yields the protein CASSMIRLKNTGELFF. The chain couples TRBV5-1 to TRBJ2-2, with a weak D call TRBD2 (5 bases). This CDR3 is built from 16 residues. Germline V gene sequence: CDR1 SGHRS, CDR2 YFSETQ. V was pared by 4 bases and J by 1 base, with 14 bases between.

V gene TRBV13 combines with J gene TRBJ2-3, with D hard to call. V lost 3 bases and J 4 bases, leaving 8 bases between the germline ends. CDR3 length: 13 amino acids. The germline V gene encodes CDR1 PRHDT and CDR2 FYEKMQ (reference sequence). This CDR3 is CASSFQASDTQYF. The CDR3 bases are TGTGCCAGCAGCTTCCAAGCCTCAGATACGCAGTATTTT.

The chain recombines TRBV2 with TRBJ1-5; D is perhaps TRBD1 (5 bases). Germline loops: CDR1 SNHLY, CDR2 FYNNEI. The ends were cut back, 3 bases at V and 6 bases at J, with 12 bases in the middle. The CDR3 length is 14 residues. CDR3 amino acids: CASSDTPGGQPQHF. Written as DNA, the CDR3 is TGTGCCAGCAGTGATACCCCCGGGGGTCAGCCCCAGCATTTT.

The J gene is TRBJ2-7, the V gene TRBV11-2; D is uncertain. The ends were cut back, 5 bases at V and 2 bases at J, with 10 bases in the middle. This CDR3 spans 13 amino acids. The germline CDR1 and CDR2 sequences are SGHAT and FQNNGV. The CDR3 DNA reads TGTGCCAGCAGCCCTGGGCCGCCCTACGAGCAGTACTTC. It codes for CASSPGPPYEQYF.

This chain connects TRBV7-9 to TRBJ2-3, with 7 bases identical to TRBD2. V was pared by 0 bases and J by 2 bases, with 11 bases of the junction left unmatched. The CDR3 contains 18 residues. Germline loops: CDR1 SEHNR, CDR2 FQNEAQ (reference sequence). CDR3 loop: CASSLAGASGDYTDTQYF. The CDR3 nucleotides read TGTGCCAGCAGCTTAGCGGGTGCTAGCGGAGACTACACAGATACGCAGTATTTT. Supplemented by reference TRBV7-9 and TRBJ2-3, the full variable domain reads DTGVSQNPRHKITKRGQNVTFRCDPISEHNRLYWYRQTLGQGPEFLTYFQNEAQLEKSRLLSDRFSAERPKGSFSTLEIQRTEQGDSAMYLCASSLAGASGDYTDTQYFGPGTRLTVL.

V is TRBV13 and J is TRBJ1-6; D is possibly TRBD1 (6 bases). The CDR3 covers 15 residues. The V gene's germline CDR1 is PRHDT and CDR2 FYEKMQ (reference sequence). Trimming pared 0 bases from V and 8 bases from J, leaving 11 bases between. This CDR3 reads CASSLGGAVDSPLHF. CDR3 DNA: TGTGCCAGCAGCTTAGGGGGGGCTGTGGATTCACCCCTCCACTTT.

The chain combines TRBV27 with TRBJ1-1; TRBD1 might be the D (5 bases). The CDR3 spans 15 residues. The V gene lost 4 bases and the J gene lost 0 bases, with 12 bases spanning the gap. Germline loops: CDR1 MNHEY, CDR2 SMNVEV (reference sequence). DNA of the CDR3: TGTGCCAGCAGTTGGGGCAGGGCGGTGAACACTGAAGCTTTCTTT. Amino acid sequence: CASSWGRAVNTEAFF.